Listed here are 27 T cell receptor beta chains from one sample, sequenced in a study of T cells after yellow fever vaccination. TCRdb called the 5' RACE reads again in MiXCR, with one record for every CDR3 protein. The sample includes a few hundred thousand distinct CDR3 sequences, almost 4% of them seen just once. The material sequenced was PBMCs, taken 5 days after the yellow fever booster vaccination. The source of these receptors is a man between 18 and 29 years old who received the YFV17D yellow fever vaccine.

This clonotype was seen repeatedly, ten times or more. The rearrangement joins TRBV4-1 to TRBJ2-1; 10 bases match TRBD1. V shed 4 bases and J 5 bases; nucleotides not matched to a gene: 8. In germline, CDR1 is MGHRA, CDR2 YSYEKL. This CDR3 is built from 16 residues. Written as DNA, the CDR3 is TGCGCCAGCAGCCCGCGCGACAGGGGGCGAAACAATGAGCAGTTCTTC. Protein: CASSPRDRGRNNEQFF.

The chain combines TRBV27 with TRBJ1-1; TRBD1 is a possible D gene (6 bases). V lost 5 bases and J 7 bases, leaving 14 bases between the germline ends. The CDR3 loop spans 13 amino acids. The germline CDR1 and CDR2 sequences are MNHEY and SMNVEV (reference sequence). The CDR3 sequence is CASSPPLTGEAFF. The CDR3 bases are TGTGCCAGCAGTCCACCCCTGACAGGTGAAGCTTTCTTT.

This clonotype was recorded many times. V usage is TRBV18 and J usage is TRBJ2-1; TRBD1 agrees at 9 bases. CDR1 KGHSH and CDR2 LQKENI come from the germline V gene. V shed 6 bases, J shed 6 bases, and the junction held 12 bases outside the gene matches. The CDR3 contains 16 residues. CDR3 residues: CASSLTSPGQGNEQFF. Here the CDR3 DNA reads TGTGCCAGCTCGCTAACGTCTCCGGGACAGGGCAATGAGCAGTTCTTC.

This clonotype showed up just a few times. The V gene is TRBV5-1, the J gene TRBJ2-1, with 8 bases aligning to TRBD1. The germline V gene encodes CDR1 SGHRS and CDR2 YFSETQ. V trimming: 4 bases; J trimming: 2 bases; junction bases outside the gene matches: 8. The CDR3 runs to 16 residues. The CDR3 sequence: CASSQYGQGTYNEQFF. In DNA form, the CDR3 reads TGCGCCAGCAGCCAGTACGGACAGGGAACCTACAATGAGCAGTTCTTC.

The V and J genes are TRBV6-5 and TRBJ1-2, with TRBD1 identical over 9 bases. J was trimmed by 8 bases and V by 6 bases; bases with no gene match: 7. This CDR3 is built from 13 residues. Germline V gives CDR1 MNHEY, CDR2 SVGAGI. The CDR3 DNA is TGTGCCAGCAGGCAACAGGGGGCGGAGGGCTACACCTTC. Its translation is CASRQQGAEGYTF.

The CDR3 protein is CASSPWTAGTETQYF. The CDR3, as DNA: TGCGCCAGCAGCCCGTGGACGGCAGGTACGGAGACCCAGTACTTC. The chain is built from TRBV4-1 and TRBJ2-5, with D unresolved. The CDR3 runs 15 residues. V shed 4 bases and J shed 5 bases, with 17 bases lying between them. Per germline, CDR1 MGHRA and CDR2 YSYEKL.

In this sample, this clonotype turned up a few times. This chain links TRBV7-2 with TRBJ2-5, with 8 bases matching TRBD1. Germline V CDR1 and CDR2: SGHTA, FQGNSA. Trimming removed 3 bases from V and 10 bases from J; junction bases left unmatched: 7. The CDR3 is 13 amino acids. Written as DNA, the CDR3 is TGTGCCAGCAGCTTTCAGGGGGCGGTAATCCAGTACTTC. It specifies CASSFQGAVIQYF.

This CDR3 is CASSLQRLVETQYF. In DNA, the CDR3 is TGTGCCAGCAGCTTACAGCGCCTTGTAGAGACCCAGTACTTC. The chain carries TRBV13 and TRBJ2-5; D is uncertain. V shed 2 bases and J shed 4 bases, with 11 bases lying between them. CDR3 size: 14 residues. Germline-derived CDR1 and CDR2 are PRHDT and FYEKMQ (reference sequence). Looking up the rest from reference TRBV13 and TRBJ2-5 gives the full variable domain: AAGVIQSPRHLIKEKRETATLKCYPIPRHDTVYWYQQGPGQDPQFLISFYEKMQSDKGSIPDRFSAQQFSDYHSELNMSSLELGDSALYFCASSLQRLVETQYFGPGTRLLVL.

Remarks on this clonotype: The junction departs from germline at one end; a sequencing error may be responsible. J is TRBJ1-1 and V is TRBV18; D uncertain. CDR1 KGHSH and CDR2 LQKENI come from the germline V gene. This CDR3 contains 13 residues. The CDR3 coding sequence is TGTGCCAGCTCACTATCGGGGAACACTGATGCTTTCTTT. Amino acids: CASSLSGNTDAFF. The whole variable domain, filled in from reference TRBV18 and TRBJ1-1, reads NAGVMQNPRHLVRRRGQEARLRCSPMKGHSHVYWYRQLPEEGLKFMVYLQKENIIDESGMPKERFSAEFPKEGPSILRIQQVVRGDSAAYFCASSLSGNTDAFFGQGTRLTVV.

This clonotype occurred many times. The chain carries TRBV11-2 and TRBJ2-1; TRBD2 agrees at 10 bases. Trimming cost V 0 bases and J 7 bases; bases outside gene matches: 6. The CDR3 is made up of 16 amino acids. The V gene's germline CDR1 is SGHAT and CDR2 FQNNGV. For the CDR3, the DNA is TGTGCCAGCAGCTTAGATGCAGCGGGGGGGCCGAATGAGCAGTTCTTC. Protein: CASSLDAAGGPNEQFF.

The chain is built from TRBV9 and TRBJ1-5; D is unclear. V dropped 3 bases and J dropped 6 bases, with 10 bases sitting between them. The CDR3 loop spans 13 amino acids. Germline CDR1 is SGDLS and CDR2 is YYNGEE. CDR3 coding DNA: TGTGCCAGCAGCGCCAGTTACGGTCAGCCCCAGCATTTT. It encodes CASSASYGQPQHF.

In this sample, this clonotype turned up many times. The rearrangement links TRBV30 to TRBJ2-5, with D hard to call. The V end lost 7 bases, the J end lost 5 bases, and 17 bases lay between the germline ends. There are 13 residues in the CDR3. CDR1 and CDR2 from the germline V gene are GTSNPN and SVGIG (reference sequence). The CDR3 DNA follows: TGTGCCTCCGCTTTCGATAGCCTGGAGACCCAGTACTTC. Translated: CASAFDSLETQYF.

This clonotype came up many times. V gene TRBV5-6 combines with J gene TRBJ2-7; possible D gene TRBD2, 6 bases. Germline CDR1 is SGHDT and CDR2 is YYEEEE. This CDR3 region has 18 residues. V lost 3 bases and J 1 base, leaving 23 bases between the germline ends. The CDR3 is CASSSLGTGTPFSYEQYF. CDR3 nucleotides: TGTGCCAGCAGCTCCCTCGGCACCGGGACTCCATTTTCCTACGAGCAGTACTTC.

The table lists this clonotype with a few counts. The CDR3 sequence is CASSLDPATDTQYF. CDR3 bases: TGTGCCAGCAGCTTAGACCCAGCCACAGATACGCAGTATTTT. J is TRBJ2-3 and V is TRBV11-1; D is undetermined. This CDR3 region has 14 residues. Trimming removed 1 base from V and 2 bases from J, with 7 bases in between. Germline V gene sequence: CDR1 SGHAT, CDR2 FQDESV (reference sequence).

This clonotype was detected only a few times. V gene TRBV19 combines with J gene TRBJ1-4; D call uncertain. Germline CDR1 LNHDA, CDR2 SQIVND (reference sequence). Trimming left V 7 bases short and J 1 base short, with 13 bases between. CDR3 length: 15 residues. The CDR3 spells CASNSGLRTNEKLFF. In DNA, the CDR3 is TGTGCCAGTAATAGCGGCTTGAGAACTAATGAAAAACTGTTTTTT.

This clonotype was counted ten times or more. CDR3 in amino acids: CASSFSAGPETQYF. The CDR3 DNA sequence: TGTGCCAGCAGCTTCAGTGCAGGGCCAGAGACCCAGTACTTC. The chain recombines TRBV5-6 with TRBJ2-5; TRBD1 is a possible D gene (5 bases). V lost 2 bases to trimming and J lost 4 bases, with 12 bases between them. The CDR3 is 14 residues long. CDR1 is SGHDT and CDR2 is YYEEEE in the germline V gene.

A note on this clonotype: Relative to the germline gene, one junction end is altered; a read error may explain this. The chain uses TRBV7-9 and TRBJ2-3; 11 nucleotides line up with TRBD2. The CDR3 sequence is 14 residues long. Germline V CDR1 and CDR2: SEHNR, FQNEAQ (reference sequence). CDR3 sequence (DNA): TGTGCCAGCAGCATAGCGGGGGGGCAGGATACGCAGTATTTT. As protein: CASSIAGGQDTQYF.

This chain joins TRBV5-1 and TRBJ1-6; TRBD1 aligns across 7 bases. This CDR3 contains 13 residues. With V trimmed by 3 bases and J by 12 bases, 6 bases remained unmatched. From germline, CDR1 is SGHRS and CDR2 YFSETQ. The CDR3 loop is CASSWTGLVPLHF. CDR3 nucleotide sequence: TGCGCCAGCAGCTGGACAGGTCTAGTACCCCTCCACTTT.

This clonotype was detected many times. The CDR3 sequence: CASSFDGVQETQYF. The DNA of the CDR3 is TGTGCCAGCAGCTTCGACGGGGTCCAAGAGACCCAGTACTTC. The chain uses TRBV7-9 and TRBJ2-5; D might be TRBD2 (5 bases). The germline gives CDR1 SEHNR, CDR2 FQNEAQ (reference sequence). Trimming shortened V by 3 bases and J by 1 base, and 9 bases separated the two germline ends. This CDR3 contains 14 residues. Filled out from reference TRBV7-9 and TRBJ2-5, the complete variable domain reads DTGVSQNPRHKITKRGQNVTFRCDPISEHNRLYWYRQTLGQGPEFLTYFQNEAQLEKSRLLSDRFSAERPKGSFSTLEIQRTEQGDSAMYLCASSFDGVQETQYFGPGTRLLVL.

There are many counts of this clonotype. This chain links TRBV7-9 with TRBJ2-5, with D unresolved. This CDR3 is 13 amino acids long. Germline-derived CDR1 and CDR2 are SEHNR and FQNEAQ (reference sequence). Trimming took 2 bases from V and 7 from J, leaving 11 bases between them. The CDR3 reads CASSLKTPGTQYF. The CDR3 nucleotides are TGTGCCAGCAGCTTAAAGACCCCCGGGACCCAGTACTTC.

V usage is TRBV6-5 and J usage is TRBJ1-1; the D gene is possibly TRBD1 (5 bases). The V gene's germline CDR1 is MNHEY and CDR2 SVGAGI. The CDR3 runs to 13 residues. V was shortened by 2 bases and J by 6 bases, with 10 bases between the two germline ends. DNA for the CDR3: TGTGCCAGCAGTTACCGGGACCGGGCTGAAGCTTTCTTT. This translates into CASSYRDRAEAFF.

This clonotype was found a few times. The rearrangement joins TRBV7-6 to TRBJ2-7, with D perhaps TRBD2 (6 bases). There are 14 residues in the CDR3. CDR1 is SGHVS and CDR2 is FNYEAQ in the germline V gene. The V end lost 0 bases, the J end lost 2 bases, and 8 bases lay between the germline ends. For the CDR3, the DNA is TGTGCCAGCAGCTTAGCGGGACTGGCCTACGAGCAGTACTTC. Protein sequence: CASSLAGLAYEQYF.

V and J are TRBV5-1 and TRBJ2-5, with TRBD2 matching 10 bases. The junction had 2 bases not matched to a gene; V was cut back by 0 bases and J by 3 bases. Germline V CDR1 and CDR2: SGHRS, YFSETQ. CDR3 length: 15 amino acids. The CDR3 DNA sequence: TGCGCCAGCAGCTTGGCCGGACTAGCGGAAGAGACCCAGTACTTC. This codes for CASSLAGLAEETQYF.

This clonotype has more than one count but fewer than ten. CDR3 sequence (DNA): TGTGCCAGCAGTTTTTTGACAGTCCTTGGTGGCTACACCTTC. It codes for CASSFLTVLGGYTF. The rearrangement joins TRBV28 to TRBJ1-2, with D possibly TRBD1 on 5 matching bases. The CDR3 length is 14 residues. Deletions cut 3 bases from V and 7 bases from J, with 15 bases between. Germline CDR1 and CDR2: MDHEN and SYDVKM.

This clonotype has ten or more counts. In DNA form, the CDR3 reads TGCGCCAGCAGTATCCAGCCAGGGGAGACCCAGTACTTC. This codes for CASSIQPGETQYF. The genes are TRBV5-1 and TRBJ2-5; possible D gene TRBD1, 5 bases. V was trimmed by 5 bases and J by 5 bases, leaving 13 bases between them. Germline values: CDR1 SGHRS, CDR2 YFSETQ. The CDR3 is 13 amino acids.

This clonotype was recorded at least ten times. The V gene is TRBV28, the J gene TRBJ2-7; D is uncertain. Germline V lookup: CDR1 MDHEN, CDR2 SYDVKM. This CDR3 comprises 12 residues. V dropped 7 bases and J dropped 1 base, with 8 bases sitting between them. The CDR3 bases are TGTGCCAGCAACTGGAATTCCTACGAGCAGTACTTC. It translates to CASNWNSYEQYF.

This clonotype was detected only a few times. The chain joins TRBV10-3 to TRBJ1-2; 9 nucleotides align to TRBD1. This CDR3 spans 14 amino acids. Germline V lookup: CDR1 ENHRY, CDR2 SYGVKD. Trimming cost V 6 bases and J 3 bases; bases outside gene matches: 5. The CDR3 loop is CAIRGQGGDYGYTF. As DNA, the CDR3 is TGTGCCATCAGGGGACAGGGAGGGGACTATGGCTACACCTTC.